Following are 5 T cell receptor beta chains from one sample sequenced in a study of T cells in Graves' hyperthyroidism and ophthalmopathy. TCR beta CDR3 region amplification was performed from RNA transcripts. In the first-round RT-PCR of the TCR CDR3, the HTBI primer set was used. TCRdb reprocessed the multiplex PCR reads via MiXCR and lists one record per CDR3 protein. Of fewer than 450,000 distinct CDR3 sequences detected, less than 20% appear once; the ten largest clones hold 35% to 50%. The sample was blood. Receptor source: a man between 18 and 29 years old with Graves' ophthalmopathy.

This clonotype occurred many times. The genes are TRBV5-1 and TRBJ2-1, with D tentatively TRBD1 (6 bases). The germline gives CDR1 SGHRS, CDR2 YFSETQ. V lost 3 bases and J 3 bases, leaving 13 bases between the germline ends. The CDR3 loop spans 15 amino acids. The CDR3 DNA reads TGCGCCAGCAGCTGGGGGCATCGGGACTACAATGAGCAGTTCTTC. Residues: CASSWGHRDYNEQFF.

This clonotype has a count of ten or more. The chain is built from TRBV27 and TRBJ1-2; D is unclear. CDR3 length: 14 amino acids. In germline, CDR1 is MNHEY, CDR2 SMNVEV (reference sequence). V was trimmed by 5 bases and J by 3 bases, leaving 13 bases between them. CDR3: CASSPYGADYGYTF. DNA of the CDR3: TGTGCCAGCAGTCCCTATGGCGCAGACTATGGCTACACCTTC.

This clonotype was picked up a small number of times. J is TRBJ2-7 and V is TRBV28; 9 nucleotides align to TRBD1. The CDR3 sequence is 17 residues long. V trimming: 6 bases; J trimming: 0 bases; junction bases outside the gene matches: 12. Germline assignment: CDR1 MDHEN and CDR2 SYDVKM. DNA of the CDR3: TGTGCCAGCAGCCAACCTTTGGGGACAGGGAGCTCCTACGAGCAGTACTTC. Translated: CASSQPLGTGSSYEQYF.

The table lists this clonotype with a few counts. The genes are TRBV15 and TRBJ1-5, with 8 bases lining up with TRBD1. The CDR3 loop spans 14 amino acids. Germline lookup yields CDR1 LNHNV and CDR2 YYDKDF (reference sequence). V shed 6 bases, J shed 4 bases, and the junction held 5 bases outside the gene matches. DNA of the CDR3: TGTGCCACCAGGCCAGGGGGCGGGAATCAGCCCCAGCATTTT. As protein: CATRPGGGNQPQHF.

This clonotype was seen repeatedly, ten times or more. V is TRBV6-2 or TRBV6-3 and J is TRBJ2-7; D uncertain. Germline V gene lookup returns CDR1 MNHEY and CDR2 SVGEGT. Trimming removed 0 bases at V and 4 bases at J, with 7 bases between. This CDR3 region has 13 residues. The CDR3 reads CASSYSRFYEQYF. The CDR3 nucleotides are TGTGCCAGCAGTTACTCGAGGTTTTACGAGCAGTACTTC.